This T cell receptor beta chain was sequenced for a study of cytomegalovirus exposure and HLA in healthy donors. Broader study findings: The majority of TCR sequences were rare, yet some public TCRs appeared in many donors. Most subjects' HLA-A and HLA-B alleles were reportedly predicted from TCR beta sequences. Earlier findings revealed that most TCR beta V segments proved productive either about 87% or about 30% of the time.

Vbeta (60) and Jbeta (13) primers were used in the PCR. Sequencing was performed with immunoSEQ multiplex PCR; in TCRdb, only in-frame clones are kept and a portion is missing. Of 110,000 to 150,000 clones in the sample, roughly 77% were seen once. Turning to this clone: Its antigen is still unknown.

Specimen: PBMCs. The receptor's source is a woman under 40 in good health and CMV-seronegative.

The CDR3 bases are TGTGCCAGCAGTGAATCTGGAGCCCAGCGGCTGTTTTTT. Residues: CASSESGAQRLFF. The rearrangement links TRBV25-1 to TRBJ2-2; D call uncertain. Trimming took 1 base from V and 13 from J, leaving 13 bases between them. Germline V gene sequence: CDR1 MGHDK, CDR2 SYGVNS. CDR3 length: 13 amino acids.